The 27 T cell receptor beta chains listed next were all sequenced from one sample in a study of beta chain features in type 1 diabetes. Regarding the study as a whole: In every one of the four CD4+ subsets, TCRB CDR3s were moderately but significantly shorter in Type 1 diabetes patients.

Of the isolated RNA, all was reverse transcribed, and so the sequenced material was expressed TCRB transcripts. Sequenced by immunoSEQ multiplex PCR; TCRdb stores in-frame clones only, minus some. In the table there are approximately 600,000 clones, 9.5% to 15% of which are singletons. Their antigen targets remain unknown. Sequencing used naive CD4+ T cells from blood. The receptors were gathered from a man aged 30-40 years with type 1 diabetes.

V is TRBV11-2 and J is TRBJ2-1; unclear D gene. The CDR3 totals 16 residues. From germline, CDR1 is SGHAT and CDR2 FQNNGV. Deletions cut 1 base from V and 0 bases from J, with 10 bases between. CDR3 residues: CASSLGYGSSYNEQFF. DNA for the CDR3: TGTGCCAGCAGCTTAGGGTACGGAAGCTCCTACAATGAGCAGTTCTTC.

J is TRBJ1-6 and V is TRBV28, with 7 bases identical to TRBD1. The CDR3 sequence is 15 residues long. Trimming at V came to 6 bases and at J to 9 bases, leaving 11 bases not matched to a gene. In germline, CDR1 is MDHEN, CDR2 SYDVKM. CDR3 sequence: CASRERQGSGSPLHF. As DNA, the CDR3 is TGTGCCAGCAGAGAGAGACAGGGTAGTGGTTCACCCCTCCACTTT.

This clone has just a few counts. The chain has TRBV6-6 and TRBJ2-7; 10 positions agree with TRBD1. After removal of 6 bases from V and 3 bases from J, the junction contained 5 bases not matched to a gene. Germline V gene data show CDR1 as MNHNY and CDR2 as SVGAGI (reference sequence). The CDR3 length is 14 residues. In DNA, the CDR3 is TGTGCCAGCAGGGAGGGACAGGGGCTCTACGAGCAGTACTTC. It is translated as CASREGQGLYEQYF.

This rearrangement joins TRBV19 to TRBJ2-3, with 8 positions matching TRBD2. J gave up 2 bases and V 0 bases, and 10 bases lay outside the gene matches. The germline V gene has CDR1 LNHDA and CDR2 SQIVND (reference sequence). CDR3 length: 18 residues. This CDR3 reads CASSIDRGGAGATDTQYF. DNA of the CDR3: TGTGCCAGTAGTATAGATCGGGGTGGAGCGGGGGCCACAGATACGCAGTATTTT.

The V and J genes are TRBV5-1 and TRBJ2-5, with TRBD1 matching over 9 bases. Trimming took 4 bases from V and 1 from J; bases not matched to a gene: 8. The length of the CDR3 is 16 residues. Germline V gene sequence: CDR1 SGHRS, CDR2 YFSETQ. CDR3 amino acids: CASSPNPGQGQETQYF. The CDR3, as DNA: TGCGCCAGCAGCCCTAATCCGGGACAGGGCCAAGAGACCCAGTACTTC.

V gene TRBV19 combines with J gene TRBJ1-5; 9 nucleotides align to TRBD1. With V trimmed by 0 bases and J by 5 bases, 2 bases remained unmatched. The CDR3 totals 15 residues. CDR1 and CDR2 from the germline V gene are LNHDA and SQIVND (reference sequence). The CDR3 DNA reads as TGTGCCAGTAGTATAGAGGGGACAGGGCATCAGCCCCAGCATTTT. It yields the protein CASSIEGTGHQPQHF.

V usage is TRBV9 and J usage is TRBJ2-7; TRBD2 might be the D (7 bases). V was trimmed by 0 bases and J by 0 bases, leaving 13 bases between them. Per the germline V gene, CDR1 is SGDLS and CDR2 is YYNGEE. This CDR3 is 16 amino acids long. The CDR3 is CASSVDGGTSSYEQYF. The CDR3 DNA reads TGTGCCAGCAGCGTAGACGGGGGGACAAGCTCCTACGAGCAGTACTTC. Variable domain in full (rest from reference TRBV9 and TRBJ2-7): DSGVTQTPKHLITATGQRVTLRCSPRSGDLSVYWYQQSLDQGLQFLIQYYNGEERAKGNILERFSAQQFPDLHSELNLSSLELGDSALYFCASSVDGGTSSYEQYFGPGTRLTVT.

The gene calls are TRBV5-4 and TRBJ2-5; 10 bases are shared with TRBD2. The V gene's germline CDR1 is SGHNT and CDR2 YYREEE (reference sequence). The CDR3 runs to 17 residues. The V gene end was trimmed by 5 bases and the J gene end by 4 bases; junction bases not matched to a gene: 14. CDR3 sequence (DNA): TGTGCCAGCAGTACTAGCGGGGCTTTTACAAAGGGAGAGACCCAGTACTTC. This gives the protein CASSTSGAFTKGETQYF.

This clone appeared a few times. The J gene is TRBJ1-6, the V gene TRBV11-2; D is possibly TRBD1 (6 bases). CDR3 size: 15 residues. V lost 4 bases and J lost 8, with 15 bases in between. Per the germline V gene, CDR1 is SGHAT and CDR2 is FQNNGV. CDR3 residues: CASSWGQQGDSPLHF. For the CDR3, the DNA is TGTGCCAGCAGCTGGGGACAACAGGGTGATTCACCCCTCCACTTT.

This clone was seen only a few times. V and J are TRBV29-1 and TRBJ2-5, with D uncertain. The CDR3 spans 13 residues. Per the germline V gene, CDR1 is SQVTM and CDR2 is ANQGSEA. Trimming shortened V by 7 bases and J by 5 bases, and 17 bases separated the two germline ends. CDR3 amino acids: CSARSGSQETQYF. For the CDR3, the DNA is TGCAGCGCCCGATCGGGTTCCCAGGAGACCCAGTACTTC.

V is TRBV30 and J is TRBJ2-5, with D unresolved. The V and J ends lost 0 bases and 5 bases respectively, with 10 bases between them. The CDR3 has 13 residues. CDR1 and CDR2 (germline): GTSNPN, SVGIG (reference sequence). CDR3 coding DNA: TGTGCCTGGAGTGTAAGTGGAAGGGAGACCCAGTACTTC. Its translation is CAWSVSGRETQYF.

This rearrangement joins TRBV2 to TRBJ1-6, with D hard to call. The CDR3 runs to 12 residues. CDR1 SNHLY and CDR2 FYNNEI come from the germline V gene. Trimming removed 8 bases at V and 6 bases at J, with 8 bases between. The CDR3 region is CASGLLNSPLHF. CDR3 coding DNA: TGTGCCAGCGGGCTACTTAATTCACCCCTCCACTTT.

CDR3 loop: CASGIGTYEQYF. The CDR3 nucleotides are TGTGCCAGCGGGATAGGGACCTACGAGCAGTACTTC. This chain uses TRBV7-9 with TRBJ2-7, with no clear D. Germline V gives CDR1 SEHNR, CDR2 FQNEAQ (reference sequence). The ends were cut back, 8 bases at V and 2 bases at J, with 10 bases in the middle. The CDR3 has 12 residues.

This clone appeared a few times. The chain employs TRBV28 and TRBJ2-7; D is perhaps TRBD1 (6 bases). Germline V gene lookup returns CDR1 MDHEN and CDR2 SYDVKM. Trimming took 2 bases from V and 3 from J, leaving 17 bases between them. The CDR3 sequence is 16 residues long. CDR3 sequence: CASSLPRQDWGYEQYF. The CDR3 nucleotides are TGTGCCAGCAGTTTACCACGACAGGATTGGGGCTACGAGCAGTACTTC.

The V gene is TRBV5-1, the J gene TRBJ1-1, with D unresolved. Germline V gives CDR1 SGHRS, CDR2 YFSETQ. CDR3 length equals 13 residues. Deletions cut 5 bases from V and 0 bases from J, with 8 bases between. The CDR3 here is CASSSGVNTEAFF. The CDR3 region has the DNA TGCGCCAGCAGTTCAGGAGTGAACACTGAAGCTTTCTTT.

This clone was seen more than once but under ten times. This chain joins TRBV29-1 and TRBJ1-3; TRBD1 agrees at 8 bases. The CDR3 length is 16 residues. Looked up from germline, CDR1 is SQVTM and CDR2 is ANQGSEA. Trimming removed 4 bases from V and 0 bases from J; junction bases left unmatched: 8. Here the CDR3 reads CSVVGDRGVSGNTIYF. Written as DNA, the CDR3 is TGCAGCGTTGTGGGTGACAGGGGCGTCTCTGGAAACACCATATATTTT.

This clone occurred a few times. The chain has TRBV19 and TRBJ2-7; 7 nucleotides line up with TRBD1. CDR1 LNHDA and CDR2 SQIVND come from the germline V gene (reference sequence). The CDR3 totals 14 residues. V was pared by 0 bases and J by 6 bases, with 5 bases of the junction left unmatched. The CDR3 DNA sequence: TGTGCCAGTAGTATAGAGACAGGGATAGGCGAGCAGTACTTC. Its translation: CASSIETGIGEQYF.

The chain links TRBV9 to TRBJ2-7, with D possibly being TRBD1 or TRBD2 (5 bases each). Germline lookup yields CDR1 SGDLS and CDR2 YYNGEE. The V end lost 0 bases, the J end lost 0 bases, and 13 bases lay between the germline ends. The CDR3 contains 16 residues. Here the CDR3 reads CASSVGGAHSSYEQYF. CDR3 bases: TGTGCCAGCAGCGTAGGAGGGGCCCACTCCTCCTACGAGCAGTACTTC.

On this clone: Other DNA sequences within the sample encode an identical CDR3. The chain couples TRBV7-2 to TRBJ1-1, with D possibly TRBD1 on 5 matching bases. Germline CDR1 is SGHTA and CDR2 is FQGNSA. The V end lost 5 bases, the J end lost 4 bases, and 11 bases lay between the germline ends. This CDR3 contains 13 residues. The CDR3 loop reads CASSTQGRTEAFF. The DNA of the CDR3 is TGTGCCAGCAGCACCCAGGGACGCACTGAAGCTTTCTTT.

This clone was seen a handful of times. V and J are TRBV5-6 and TRBJ2-3; 13 nucleotides line up with TRBD2. This CDR3 is built from 16 residues. Germline V gene data show CDR1 as SGHDT and CDR2 as YYEEEE. With V trimmed by 4 bases and J by 2 bases, 4 bases remained unmatched. The CDR3 sequence is CASSRGLAGHTDTQYF. In nucleotides, the CDR3 is TGTGCCAGCAGCCGGGGACTAGCGGGGCACACAGATACGCAGTATTTT.

This clone came up a few times. The chain carries TRBV4-2 and TRBJ2-1; 11 bases line up with TRBD2. Germline V gene data show CDR1 as LGHNA and CDR2 as YNFKEQ. V lost 1 base to trimming and J lost 8 bases; unmatched junction nucleotides: 4. The CDR3 loop spans 15 amino acids. The CDR3, as DNA: TGTGCCAGCAGCCAAGGTGGACTAGCGGGCCATGAGCAGTTCTTC. Its protein product is CASSQGGLAGHEQFF.

This clone turned up a few times. This chain links TRBV13 with TRBJ1-5, with TRBD1 matching over 11 bases. This CDR3 comprises 19 residues. Germline trimming cut 3 bases from V and 2 bases from J; bases unmatched to any gene: 12. Germline loops: CDR1 PRHDT, CDR2 FYEKMQ (reference sequence). Here the CDR3 DNA reads TGTGCCAGCAGCTTCGGGACAGGGGGTCCGATGGGGCGCAATCAGCCCCAGCATTTT. The encoded protein is CASSFGTGGPMGRNQPQHF.

This clone appeared a few times. This chain connects TRBV9 to TRBJ2-2, with D possibly being TRBD2 (5 bases). CDR3 length: 16 amino acids. From germline, CDR1 is SGDLS and CDR2 YYNGEE. The ends were cut back, 0 bases at V and 7 bases at J, with 16 bases in the middle. CDR3 bases: TGTGCCAGCAGCGTAGCGTCGGCCAATGAGGGCGGGGAGCTGTTTTTT. Its protein is CASSVASANEGGELFF.

This clone has more than one count but fewer than ten. This sequence joins TRBV18 and TRBJ2-7; the match to TRBD1 covers 10 bases. The CDR3 is 15 amino acids. V lost 6 bases, J lost 4 bases, and 9 bases stayed unmatched. Germline CDR1 is KGHSH and CDR2 is LQKENI. The CDR3, as DNA: TGTGCCAGCTCGTCTGACAGGGGGCGAATATACGAGCAGTACTTC. Translating it yields CASSSDRGRIYEQYF.

This clone occurred a few times. V usage is TRBV10-3 and J usage is TRBJ2-1; 7 nucleotides match TRBD1. V lost 7 bases to trimming and J lost 0 bases; unmatched junction nucleotides: 9. Looked up from germline, CDR1 is ENHRY and CDR2 is SYGVKD. There are 16 residues in the CDR3. CDR3 bases: TGTGCCATCACGGGACAGCCTATTAGCTCCTACAATGAGCAGTTCTTC. The encoded protein is CAITGQPISSYNEQFF.

This clone was counted a few times. J is TRBJ2-7 and V is TRBV30; either TRBD1 or TRBD2 may fit D (5 bases each). The length of the CDR3 is 14 residues. Germline V CDR1 and CDR2: GTSNPN, SVGIG (reference sequence). With 5 bases removed from V and 0 bases from J, the gap between germline ends came to 14 bases. Here the CDR3 reads CAWGRGLSSYEQYF. Written as DNA, the CDR3 is TGTGCCTGGGGCCGGGGCCTGAGCTCCTACGAGCAGTACTTC.

This rearrangement joins TRBV2 to TRBJ1-2; 9 positions agree with TRBD1. This CDR3 has 14 amino acids. V lost 3 bases to trimming and J lost 5 bases; unmatched junction nucleotides: 4. Germline V gene lookup returns CDR1 SNHLY and CDR2 FYNNEI. This chain's CDR3 is CASSEGQGRYGYTF. Written as DNA, the CDR3 is TGTGCCAGCAGTGAGGGACAGGGAAGGTATGGCTACACCTTC.